The 32 T cell receptor beta chains below were found in one sample sequenced in a study of OX40 agonist ivuxolimab in advanced cancers. Here immunoSEQ multiplex PCR was the method, and the copy in TCRdb shows in-frame clones only, minus some. The sample consists of tens of thousands of clones, around 90% of them appearing once. The source material was CD4+ or CD8+ T cells sorted from blood, sampled in a trial of the OX40 agonist ivuxolimab. These receptors all stem from an adult with an advanced solid tumor such as melanoma, head and neck, liver or kidney cancer.

The rearrangement links TRBV14 to TRBJ2-7; D unclear. V lost 3 bases and J 2 bases, leaving 2 bases between the germline ends. The germline gives CDR1 SGHDN, CDR2 FVKESK. The CDR3 consists of 11 residues. In DNA, the CDR3 is TGTGCCAGCAGCCACACCTACGAGCAGTACTTC. Translated, it gives CASSHTYEQYF. The variable domain in full, completed from reference TRBV14 and TRBJ2-7, reads EAGVTQFPSHSVIEKGQTVTLRCDPISGHDNLYWYRRVMGKEIKFLLHFVKESKQDESGMPNNRFLAERTGGTYSTLKVQPAELEDSGVYFCASSHTYEQYFGPGTRLTVT.

The chain couples TRBV23-1 to TRBJ2-7; 11 bases line up with TRBD2. TRBV23-1 is noted as an ORF with a role that remains uncertain. The trim removed 6 bases at V and 2 bases at J, leaving 6 bases unmatched. CDR3 length: 15 residues. CDR3 loop: CASRNSGGAAYEQYF. For the CDR3, the DNA is TGCGCCAGCAGAAATAGCGGGGGGGCCGCCTACGAGCAGTACTTC.

The gene calls are TRBV6-1 and TRBJ1-4; D remains unclear. This CDR3 comprises 13 residues. The germline gives CDR1 MNHNS, CDR2 SASEGT. V was cut by 1 base and J by 7 bases, with 7 bases left in between. CDR3 protein: CASSEVRIEKLFF. CDR3 sequence (DNA): TGTGCCAGCAGTGAAGTAAGGATTGAAAAACTGTTTTTT.

J is TRBJ2-3 and V is TRBV6-4; D uncertain. The germline V gene has CDR1 MRHNA and CDR2 SNTAGT. The V end was cut by 0 bases, the J end by 6 bases, with 7 bases between. This CDR3 has 13 residues. The chain's CDR3 is CASSDSSQDTQYF. The CDR3 DNA reads TGTGCCAGCAGTGACTCATCCCAGGATACGCAGTATTTT.

The chain carries TRBV7-3 and TRBJ2-5, with D maybe TRBD1 (6 bases). CDR3 length: 13 residues. From germline, CDR1 is SGHTA and CDR2 FQGTGA. V gave up 4 bases and J gave up 4 bases, with 10 bases separating them. CDR3 region: CASSSIQGETQYF. CDR3 DNA sequence: TGTGCCAGCAGCTCTATACAGGGAGAGACCCAGTACTTC.

The rearrangement joins TRBV19 to TRBJ1-5; 7 positions agree with TRBD1. With V trimmed by 10 bases and J by 3 bases, 9 bases remained unmatched. The CDR3 sequence is 14 residues long. CDR1 and CDR2 from the germline V gene are LNHDA and SQIVND (reference sequence). DNA of the CDR3: TGTGCCACAGGGGGGATCTCGATCAATCAGCCCCAGCATTTT. Translated: CATGGISINQPQHF.

The chain carries TRBV6-1 and TRBJ2-5, with TRBD1 as a possible D gene (5 bases). This CDR3 contains 12 residues. Germline V gives CDR1 MNHNS, CDR2 SASEGT. V was cut by 5 bases and J by 4 bases, with 8 bases left in between. In nucleotides, the CDR3 is TGTGCCAGCAGTAACAGGTTAGAGACCCAGTACTTC. Protein: CASSNRLETQYF.

This rearrangement joins TRBV5-1 to TRBJ1-5; D is possibly TRBD1 (6 bases). The length of the CDR3 is 15 residues. The V and J ends lost 3 bases and 1 base respectively, with 11 bases between them. Germline CDR1 is SGHRS and CDR2 is YFSETQ. The CDR3 nucleotides are TGCGCCAGCAGCTCTGAAGGACAGAGCAATCAGCCCCAGCATTTT. Protein sequence: CASSSEGQSNQPQHF.

The chain has TRBV6-6 and TRBJ2-7; 12 bases map to TRBD1. V lost 4 bases, J lost 6 bases, and 1 base stayed unmatched. The CDR3 spans 13 residues. In germline, CDR1 is MNHNY, CDR2 SVGAGI (reference sequence). The CDR3: CASSWDRGREQYF. The CDR3 DNA sequence: TGTGCCAGCAGTTGGGACAGGGGGCGCGAGCAGTACTTC.

The V gene is TRBV6-4, the J gene TRBJ1-2, with 7 nucleotides matching TRBD1. The CDR3 loop spans 16 amino acids. Germline V gene lookup returns CDR1 MRHNA and CDR2 SNTAGT. The J segment lost 2 bases and the V segment lost 6 bases, leaving 12 bases of the junction unmatched. In DNA form, the CDR3 reads TGTGCCAGCAGGAAAACAGCGACAGGGCTAAACTATGGCTACACCTTC. It encodes CASRKTATGLNYGYTF.

V gene TRBV28 combines with J gene TRBJ1-2; D call uncertain. CDR1 and CDR2 (germline): MDHEN, SYDVKM. The CDR3 sequence is 14 residues long. V was shortened by 3 bases and J by 6 bases, with 14 bases between the two germline ends. This chain's CDR3 is CASSFARSPDGYTF. The CDR3 region has the DNA TGTGCCAGCAGTTTCGCCAGGAGCCCTGATGGCTACACCTTC.

The V call is TRBV19, the J call TRBJ2-7, with 7 bases aligning to TRBD2. Germline CDR1 is LNHDA and CDR2 is SQIVND (reference sequence). The V segment lost 3 bases and the J segment 2 bases; nucleotides outside the gene matches: 7. The CDR3 sequence is 15 residues long. Here the CDR3 DNA reads TGTGCCAGTAGTATGAGGAGCGGGGATCCCTACGAGCAGTACTTC. Translated: CASSMRSGDPYEQYF.

The chain employs TRBV18 and TRBJ1-1, with a weak D call TRBD1 (5 bases). This CDR3 spans 12 amino acids. Germline V gene sequence: CDR1 KGHSH, CDR2 LQKENI. Deletions cut 5 bases from V and 6 bases from J, with 10 bases between. CDR3 protein: CASSDSSAEAFF. For the CDR3, the DNA is TGTGCCAGCTCAGACAGTAGCGCTGAAGCTTTCTTT.

As for this clone: The identical CDR3 is also encoded by other nucleotide sequences in the sample. This chain links TRBV2 with TRBJ2-3; D tentatively reads TRBD1 or TRBD2 (5 bases each). CDR1 is SNHLY and CDR2 is FYNNEI in the germline V gene. Trimming removed 4 bases at V and 6 bases at J, with 5 bases between. The CDR3 sequence is 11 residues long. CDR3 loop: CASSGGDTQYF. The CDR3 DNA reads TGTGCCAGCAGTGGGGGGGATACGCAGTATTTT.

The chain has TRBV4-1 and TRBJ2-7, with D perhaps TRBD2 (6 bases). This CDR3 region has 14 residues. The V gene's germline CDR1 is MGHRA and CDR2 YSYEKL. Trimming cost V 2 bases and J 7 bases, with 15 bases left between them. The CDR3 region has the DNA TGCGCCAGCAGCCAAAGGGCGGGGCTCGGTGAGCAGTACTTC. It is translated as CASSQRAGLGEQYF.

The V gene is TRBV5-4, the J gene TRBJ2-5, with D possibly matching TRBD1 (5 bases). Deletions cut 3 bases from V and 0 bases from J, with 12 bases between. Per the germline V gene, CDR1 is SGHNT and CDR2 is YYREEE (reference sequence). The CDR3 is made up of 15 amino acids. CDR3 in amino acids: CASSSQTDNQETQYF. The DNA for the CDR3 is TGTGCCAGCAGCTCCCAGACAGATAACCAAGAGACCCAGTACTTC.

The V and J genes are TRBV5-1 and TRBJ2-2, with 10 bases lining up with TRBD1. The CDR3 sequence is 16 residues long. Unmatched junction bases numbered 6, after V lost 4 bases and J lost 3 bases. Germline loops: CDR1 SGHRS, CDR2 YFSETQ. The CDR3 bases are TGCGCCAGCAGCCCACGGGGACAGGGGTACACCGGGGAGCTGTTTTTT. Translation gives CASSPRGQGYTGELFF.

This chain links TRBV28 with TRBJ1-2; D not certain. Germline CDR1 and CDR2: MDHEN and SYDVKM. The CDR3 contains 15 residues. The V end was cut by 6 bases, the J end by 3 bases, with 17 bases between. The CDR3: CASSLWGDEDYGYTF. CDR3 coding DNA: TGTGCCAGCAGCCTCTGGGGAGACGAGGACTATGGCTACACCTTC.

V and J are TRBV10-3 and TRBJ2-5; D may be TRBD2 (6 bases). The V end was cut by 8 bases, the J end by 2 bases, with 12 bases between. The CDR3 runs to 13 residues. Germline V lookup: CDR1 ENHRY, CDR2 SYGVKD. CDR3 DNA sequence: TGTGCCATCGGGACTGTTACTCAAGAGACCCAGTACTTC. This translates into CAIGTVTQETQYF.

Here the CDR3 DNA reads TGTGCCAGCAGTCGGACAGGGGAGGGCACAGATACGCAGTATTTT. It is translated as CASSRTGEGTDTQYF. The chain combines TRBV6-4 with TRBJ2-3; TRBD1 agrees at 9 bases. Looked up from germline, CDR1 is MRHNA and CDR2 is SNTAGT. With V trimmed by 5 bases and J by 1 base, 4 bases remained unmatched. The CDR3 consists of 15 residues.

This clone was observed a single time. CDR3 bases: TGTGCCAGCAGCTGGACAGCAACTAATGAAAAACTGTTTTTT. Protein sequence: CASSWTATNEKLFF. V is TRBV7-9 and J is TRBJ1-4, with D maybe TRBD1 (6 bases). This CDR3 is 14 amino acids long. V was shortened by 4 bases and J by 0 bases, with 6 bases between the two germline ends. Germline V gene lookup returns CDR1 SEHNR and CDR2 FQNEAQ (reference sequence).

A single count supports this clone. The chain joins TRBV6-5 to TRBJ2-5; D may match TRBD1 or TRBD2 (6 bases each). Judging by the DNA end, TRBJ2-7 fits better; the J call may be wrong. CDR3 length: 15 residues. Germline CDR1 is MNHEY and CDR2 is SVGAGI. The CDR3 protein is CASNTRRGESYEQYF. Here the CDR3 DNA reads TGTGCCAGCAATACGAGGAGGGGGGAAAGCTACGAGCAGTACTTC.

The J gene is TRBJ2-5, the V gene TRBV19, with TRBD1 as a possible D gene (5 bases). The germline V and J ends were trimmed by 2 bases and 3 bases, with 10 bases remaining between them. CDR3 length: 14 residues. Germline V gene data show CDR1 as LNHDA and CDR2 as SQIVND (reference sequence). CDR3 residues: CASSIPGNEETQYF. The CDR3 bases are TGTGCCAGTAGTATACCAGGGAACGAAGAGACCCAGTACTTC.

The genes are TRBV6-6 and TRBJ1-1, with 10 positions matching TRBD1. The CDR3 runs to 16 residues. CDR1 and CDR2 (germline): MNHNY, SVGAGI (reference sequence). V lost 4 bases to trimming and J lost 0 bases; unmatched junction nucleotides: 5. CDR3 DNA sequence: TGTGCCAGCAGTTCCGGACAGGGGGTTATGAACACTGAAGCTTTCTTT. This translates into CASSSGQGVMNTEAFF.

The chain links TRBV11-2 to TRBJ2-5; no clear D gene. CDR1 and CDR2 (germline): SGHAT, FQNNGV. V was shortened by 3 bases and J by 4 bases, with 6 bases between the two germline ends. The CDR3 covers 12 residues. The CDR3 nucleotides read TGTGCCAGCAGCTTTCGAACAGAGACCCAGTACTTC. Amino acid sequence: CASSFRTETQYF. The whole variable domain, filled in from reference TRBV11-2 and TRBJ2-5, reads EAGVAQSPRYKIIEKRQSVAFWCNPISGHATLYWYQQILGQGPKLLIQFQNNGVVDDSQLPKDRFSAERLKGVDSTLKIQPAKLEDSAVYLCASSFRTETQYFGPGTRLLVL.

The chain recombines TRBV28 with TRBJ2-5, with 7 bases that match TRBD2. Germline lookup yields CDR1 MDHEN and CDR2 SYDVKM. J lost 5 bases, V lost 3 bases, and 6 bases had no gene match. The CDR3 length is 14 residues. CDR3 DNA sequence: TGTGCCAGCAGTTTCGGGGGGTTTGAGGAGACCCAGTACTTC. It translates to CASSFGGFEETQYF. The complete variable domain, with remaining parts taken from reference TRBV28 and TRBJ2-5, reads DVKVTQSSRYLVKRTGEKVFLECVQDMDHENMFWYRQDPGLGLRLIYFSYDVKMKEKGDIPEGYSVSREKKERFSLILESASTNQTSMYLCASSFGGFEETQYFGPGTRLLVL.

The chain joins TRBV18 to TRBJ1-1, with D possibly being TRBD1 (5 bases). The CDR3 consists of 14 residues. V lost 6 bases to trimming and J lost 3 bases, with 14 bases between them. The V gene's germline CDR1 is KGHSH and CDR2 LQKENI. CDR3 in amino acids: CASSPRGRDTEAFF. In DNA, the CDR3 is TGTGCCAGCTCCCCCCGGGGCCGGGACACTGAAGCTTTCTTT.

The chain couples TRBV28 to TRBJ1-5, with TRBD1 as a possible D gene (5 bases). There are 16 residues in the CDR3. Germline CDR1 is MDHEN and CDR2 is SYDVKM. V lost 5 bases to trimming and J lost 5 bases, with 19 bases between them. The CDR3 is CASSRTYRGVHQPQHF. The CDR3 DNA is TGTGCCAGCAGTCGGACCTACCGAGGGGTCCATCAGCCCCAGCATTTT.

The sample holds a few counts of this clone. The chain employs TRBV2 and TRBJ2-1; unclear D gene. The CDR3 spans 11 residues. Germline V lookup: CDR1 SNHLY, CDR2 FYNNEI. Between the trimmed V and J ends, which lost 8 bases and 12 bases, there was a span of 14 bases. The CDR3: CASDQARSQFF. The CDR3 DNA reads TGTGCCAGCGACCAGGCGCGCTCGCAGTTCTTC.

The V gene is TRBV18, the J gene TRBJ2-7; D perhaps matches TRBD1 (6 bases). The germline V gene encodes CDR1 KGHSH and CDR2 LQKENI. The CDR3 sequence is 14 residues long. V lost 6 bases, J lost 5 bases, and 17 bases lay in between. CDR3: CASSSQGTIDEQYF. CDR3 sequence (DNA): TGTGCCAGCTCCTCACAGGGTACTATCGACGAGCAGTACTTC. The variable domain in full, completed from reference TRBV18 and TRBJ2-7, reads NAGVMQNPRHLVRRRGQEARLRCSPMKGHSHVYWYRQLPEEGLKFMVYLQKENIIDESGMPKERFSAEFPKEGPSILRIQQVVRGDSAAYFCASSSQGTIDEQYFGPGTRLTVT.

The chain couples TRBV9 to TRBJ2-5; 9 nucleotides align to TRBD2. The V segment lost 2 bases and the J segment 2 bases; nucleotides outside the gene matches: 10. Germline CDR1 is SGDLS and CDR2 is YYNGEE. The length of the CDR3 is 17 residues. The DNA for the CDR3 is TGTGCCAGCAGCGTGGCAGCGGGAGGTGCGGGGCAAGAGACCCAGTACTTC. This sequence encodes CASSVAAGGAGQETQYF.

The rearrangement links TRBV28 to TRBJ2-7; 10 bases map to TRBD2. The trim removed 5 bases at V and 4 bases at J, leaving 8 bases unmatched. Germline CDR1 reads MDHEN; CDR2 reads SYDVKM. This CDR3 has 15 amino acids. This CDR3 is CASSVLAGVSYEQYF. CDR3 sequence (DNA): TGTGCCAGCAGTGTCCTAGCGGGAGTTTCGTACGAGCAGTACTTC.